Listed below are T cell receptor beta chains from one sample, sequenced in a study of blood T cell repertoires in COVID-19. This table comes from immunoSEQ multiplex PCR, and its TCRdb copy is limited to in-frame clones, with some not included. The sample has about 200,000 clones; more than 85% are singletons. The sequenced material came from peripheral blood. The receptors come from a man between 60 and 70 years old with COVID-19, enrolled during active disease. CDR3s include the opening cysteine and the closing phenylalanine or tryptophan. D genes are given only for firm matches. For some rows the clone size is stated as once, few or many, or as a class when expanded; others skip it.

v_call: TRBV6-5
j_call: TRBJ2-2
d_call: TRBD1
clone_size: once
cdr3_aa: CASRLTGGNTGELFF
cdr3_nt: TGTGCCAGCAGACTGACAGGGGGGAACACCGGGGAGCTGTTTTTT

v_call: TRBV5-8
j_call: TRBJ1-1
d_call: TRBD1
clone_size: .
cdr3_aa: CASSSISRGQTEAFF
cdr3_nt: TGTGCCAGCAGCTCGATTAGCAGGGGGCAAACTGAAGCTTTCTTT

v_call: TRBV6-5
j_call: TRBJ2-7
d_call: .
clone_size: .
cdr3_aa: CASSPHSYEQYF
cdr3_nt: TGTGCCAGCAGCCCCCACTCCTACGAGCAGTACTTC

v_call: TRBV18
j_call: TRBJ1-3
d_call: TRBD1
clone_size: .
cdr3_aa: CASSPRDRVGNTIYF
cdr3_nt: TGTGCCAGCTCACCTCGGGACAGAGTAGGAAACACCATATATTTT

v_call: TRBV5-6
j_call: TRBJ1-5
d_call: .
clone_size: .
cdr3_aa: CASSSDRRNQPQHF
cdr3_nt: TGTGCCAGCAGCTCGGACAGACGCAATCAGCCCCAGCATTTT

v_call: TRBV18
j_call: TRBJ2-1
d_call: TRBD2
clone_size: once
cdr3_aa: CASSLHQGGGGNSGNNEQFF
cdr3_nt: TGTGCCAGCTCGTTACACCAAGGAGGCGGAGGGAATAGCGGGAACAATGAGCAGTTCTTC

v_call: TRBV19
j_call: TRBJ2-1
d_call: TRBD1
clone_size: once
cdr3_aa: CASSSSWTGSGNEQFF
cdr3_nt: TGTGCCAGTAGCAGCTCCTGGACAGGGTCCGGCAATGAGCAGTTCTTC

v_call: TRBV19
j_call: TRBJ2-2
d_call: TRBD1
clone_size: .
cdr3_aa: CASSTGTGGRTGELFF
cdr3_nt: TGTGCCAGTAGTACCGGGACAGGGGGTCGCACCGGGGAGCTGTTTTTT

v_call: TRBV6-6
j_call: TRBJ1-5
d_call: .
clone_size: .
cdr3_aa: CASSYSAGVQPQHF
cdr3_nt: TGTGCCAGCAGTTACTCGGCAGGGGTTCAGCCCCAGCATTTT

v_call: TRBV6-5
j_call: TRBJ1-3
d_call: TRBD1
clone_size: .
cdr3_aa: CASSYDRAAGNTIYF
cdr3_nt: TGTGCCAGCAGTTACGACAGGGCAGCAGGAAACACCATATATTTT

v_call: TRBV12-3/TRBV12-4
j_call: TRBJ2-1
d_call: .
clone_size: .
cdr3_aa: CASSRAYNEQFF
cdr3_nt: TGTGCCAGCAGTCGAGCTTACAATGAGCAGTTCTTC

v_call: TRBV10-1
j_call: TRBJ2-5
d_call: TRBD2
clone_size: .
cdr3_aa: CASSETSGGQETQYF
cdr3_nt: TGCGCCAGCAGTGAGACTAGCGGGGGCCAAGAGACCCAGTACTTC

v_call: TRBV12-3/TRBV12-4
j_call: TRBJ1-3
d_call: TRBD1
clone_size: once
cdr3_aa: CASSFPGQDF
cdr3_nt: TGTGCCAGCAGTTTCCCGGGACAGGACTTT

v_call: TRBV28
j_call: TRBJ1-5
d_call: .
clone_size: once
cdr3_aa: CASSLGGGNQPQHF
cdr3_nt: TGTGCCAGCAGTTTGGGAGGGGGCAATCAGCCCCAGCATTTT

v_call: TRBV4-3
j_call: TRBJ1-2
d_call: TRBD1
clone_size: few
cdr3_aa: CASSQVQGVNGYTF
cdr3_nt: TGCGCCAGCAGCCAAGTACAGGGGGTAAATGGCTACACCTTC

v_call: TRBV7-2
j_call: TRBJ2-3
d_call: TRBD2
clone_size: few
cdr3_aa: CASSLAGGSDTQYF
cdr3_nt: TGTGCCAGCAGCCTAGCGGGAGGATCAGATACGCAGTATTTT

v_call: TRBV24-1
j_call: TRBJ2-1
d_call: TRBD1
clone_size: .
cdr3_aa: CATRGTGGYNEQFF
cdr3_nt: TGTGCCACGCGAGGGACAGGGGGGTACAATGAGCAGTTCTTC

v_call: TRBV6-1
j_call: TRBJ2-7
d_call: .
clone_size: once
cdr3_aa: CASSEPYEQYF
cdr3_nt: TGTGCCAGCAGTGAACCGTACGAGCAGTACTTC

v_call: TRBV5-1
j_call: TRBJ2-4
d_call: TRBD1
clone_size: .
cdr3_aa: CASSIAPAWSATGNIQYF
cdr3_nt: TGCGCCAGCAGCATTGCCCCCGCGTGGTCCGCGACAGGGAACATTCAGTACTTC

v_call: TRBV5-6
j_call: TRBJ2-1
d_call: TRBD2
clone_size: .
cdr3_aa: CASSFSGRGSYNEQFF
cdr3_nt: TGTGCCAGCAGCTTTAGCGGGAGGGGGTCCTACAATGAGCAGTTCTTC

v_call: TRBV28
j_call: TRBJ1-2
d_call: .
clone_size: .
cdr3_aa: CASSLGRGYTF
cdr3_nt: TGTGCCAGCAGTTTAGGGCGAGGCTACACCTTC

v_call: TRBV28
j_call: TRBJ2-1
d_call: .
clone_size: .
cdr3_aa: CASSDRLGEQFF
cdr3_nt: TGTGCCAGCAGTGATCGACTCGGGGAGCAGTTCTTC

v_call: TRBV5-1
j_call: TRBJ2-7
d_call: .
clone_size: once
cdr3_aa: CASRRDTSYEQYF
cdr3_nt: TGCGCCAGCCGTAGGGACACTTCCTACGAGCAGTACTTC

v_call: TRBV19
j_call: TRBJ2-1
d_call: TRBD1
clone_size: .
cdr3_aa: CASSMSGTGYNEQFF
cdr3_nt: TGTGCCAGTAGTATGTCGGGGACAGGGTACAATGAGCAGTTCTTC

v_call: TRBV18
j_call: TRBJ1-1
d_call: TRBD1
clone_size: .
cdr3_aa: CASMSGQGAVEAFF
cdr3_nt: TGTGCCAGTATGAGCGGACAGGGGGCCGTTGAAGCTTTCTTT

v_call: TRBV19
j_call: TRBJ1-5
d_call: .
clone_size: .
cdr3_aa: CASRTLTSNQPQHF
cdr3_nt: TGTGCCAGTAGGACTTTAACTAGCAATCAGCCCCAGCATTTT

v_call: TRBV5-4
j_call: TRBJ2-1
d_call: TRBD1
clone_size: .
cdr3_aa: CASKNRGTGGNEQFF
cdr3_nt: TGTGCCAGCAAAAATCGAGGGACAGGGGGCAATGAGCAGTTCTTC

v_call: TRBV5-8
j_call: TRBJ2-5
d_call: .
clone_size: once
cdr3_aa: CASSGQQETQYF
cdr3_nt: TGTGCCAGCAGTGGACAGCAAGAGACCCAGTACTTC

v_call: TRBV20-1
j_call: TRBJ1-6
d_call: .
clone_size: .
cdr3_aa: CSASFSYNSPLHF
cdr3_nt: TGCAGTGCTAGTTTCAGTTATAATTCACCCCTCCACTTT

v_call: TRBV11-2
j_call: TRBJ1-1
d_call: TRBD1
clone_size: .
cdr3_aa: CASSTGQGAFF
cdr3_nt: TGTGCCAGCAGCACGGGACAGGGGGCTTTCTTT

v_call: TRBV20-1
j_call: TRBJ2-2
d_call: TRBD2
clone_size: .
cdr3_aa: CSASPPPASGPGELFF
cdr3_nt: TGCAGTGCTAGTCCCCCCCCAGCTAGCGGTCCCGGGGAGCTGTTTTTT

v_call: TRBV18
j_call: TRBJ1-2
d_call: .
clone_size: .
cdr3_aa: CASSLAGEVDYGYTF
cdr3_nt: TGTGCCAGCTCACTGGCAGGGGAAGTAGACTATGGCTACACCTTC

v_call: TRBV10-2
j_call: TRBJ2-7
d_call: TRBD1
clone_size: .
cdr3_aa: CASAGTGNNEQYF
cdr3_nt: TGCGCCAGTGCCGGGACAGGGAACAACGAGCAGTACTTC

v_call: TRBV28
j_call: TRBJ2-3
d_call: TRBD2
clone_size: .
cdr3_aa: CASSRLGAGDPDTQYF
cdr3_nt: TGTGCCAGCAGTCGGCTAGGAGCGGGAGACCCAGATACGCAGTATTTT

v_call: TRBV4-1
j_call: TRBJ2-1
d_call: TRBD1
clone_size: .
cdr3_aa: CASSQGERQGQEFF
cdr3_nt: TGCGCCAGCAGCCAAGGGGAGAGACAGGGTCAGGAGTTCTTC

v_call: TRBV5-1
j_call: TRBJ2-7
d_call: TRBD1
clone_size: .
cdr3_aa: CASSGTGAHEQYF
cdr3_nt: TGCGCCAGCTCCGGGACAGGGGCCCACGAGCAGTACTTC

v_call: TRBV3-1/TRBV3-2
j_call: TRBJ1-4
d_call: .
clone_size: .
cdr3_aa: CASSLGSGLFF
cdr3_nt: TGTGCCAGCAGTCTCGGGTCGGGACTGTTTTTT

v_call: TRBV10-3
j_call: TRBJ2-7
d_call: TRBD1
clone_size: .
cdr3_aa: CATGTGGNEQYF
cdr3_nt: TGTGCCACCGGGACAGGGGGCAACGAGCAGTACTTC

v_call: TRBV2
j_call: TRBJ1-1
d_call: TRBD1
clone_size: .
cdr3_aa: CASRTGRMNTEAFF
cdr3_nt: TGTGCCAGCAGGACAGGGCGCATGAACACTGAAGCTTTCTTT

v_call: TRBV19
j_call: TRBJ1-6
d_call: .
clone_size: .
cdr3_aa: CASSIDLQGSSYNSPLHF
cdr3_nt: TGTGCCAGTAGTATAGACCTACAGGGAAGCTCCTATAATTCACCCCTCCACTTT

v_call: TRBV7-6
j_call: TRBJ2-5
d_call: .
clone_size: .
cdr3_aa: CASSGTNRAFEETQYF
cdr3_nt: TGTGCCAGCAGCGGCACCAACAGGGCTTTCGAGGAGACCCAGTACTTC

v_call: TRBV29-1
j_call: TRBJ2-5
d_call: .
clone_size: .
cdr3_aa: CSGKTGIQETQYF
cdr3_nt: TGCAGCGGCAAAACGGGGATCCAAGAGACCCAGTACTTC

v_call: TRBV6-5
j_call: TRBJ1-3
d_call: .
clone_size: .
cdr3_aa: CASSRTGSSGNTIYF
cdr3_nt: TGTGCCAGCAGTCGAACAGGGTCCTCTGGAAACACCATATATTTT

v_call: TRBV27
j_call: TRBJ1-3
d_call: .
clone_size: few
cdr3_aa: CASSQGAGNTIYF
cdr3_nt: TGTGCCAGCAGCCAAGGAGCTGGAAACACCATATATTTT

v_call: TRBV12-3/TRBV12-4
j_call: TRBJ2-7
d_call: .
clone_size: .
cdr3_aa: CASSFQSGYEQYF
cdr3_nt: TGTGCCAGCAGTTTCCAGAGCGGCTACGAGCAGTACTTC

v_call: TRBV19
j_call: TRBJ1-1
d_call: .
clone_size: .
cdr3_aa: CASSGPGATNTEAFF
cdr3_nt: TGTGCCAGTAGTGGGCCAGGGGCAACGAACACTGAAGCTTTCTTT

v_call: TRBV7-6
j_call: TRBJ2-5
d_call: TRBD1
clone_size: .
cdr3_aa: CASGTGVGTQYF
cdr3_nt: TGTGCCAGCGGAACAGGGGTCGGGACCCAGTACTTC

v_call: TRBV30
j_call: TRBJ1-2
d_call: TRBD1
clone_size: .
cdr3_aa: CAWNRGHGYTF
cdr3_nt: TGTGCCTGGAACAGGGGGCATGGCTACACCTTC

v_call: TRBV7-9
j_call: TRBJ1-6
d_call: .
clone_size: .
cdr3_aa: CASSYGTGRDYNSPLHF
cdr3_nt: TGTGCCAGCAGCTACGGTACAGGGAGGGACTATAATTCACCCCTCCACTTT

v_call: TRBV5-4
j_call: TRBJ2-3
d_call: .
clone_size: .
cdr3_aa: CASSLVTGASTDTQYF
cdr3_nt: TGTGCCAGCAGCTTGGTCACAGGTGCTAGCACAGATACGCAGTATTTT

v_call: TRBV5-4
j_call: TRBJ1-5
d_call: .
clone_size: .
cdr3_aa: CASSSGRELNQPQHF
cdr3_nt: TGTGCCAGCAGCTCAGGGCGGGAGCTCAATCAGCCCCAGCATTTT

v_call: TRBV9
j_call: TRBJ2-1
d_call: TRBD2
clone_size: .
cdr3_aa: CASSVISGRRVNEQFF
cdr3_nt: TGTGCCAGCAGCGTAATTAGCGGGAGACGGGTGAATGAGCAGTTCTTC

v_call: TRBV30
j_call: TRBJ2-7
d_call: .
clone_size: .
cdr3_aa: CAWRVGGSREQYF
cdr3_nt: TGTGCCTGGAGGGTCGGGGGTTCACGCGAGCAGTACTTC

v_call: TRBV6-5
j_call: TRBJ2-7
d_call: TRBD1
clone_size: .
cdr3_aa: CASSRGLETYEQYF
cdr3_nt: TGTGCCAGCAGCAGGGGGCTTGAGACCTACGAGCAGTACTTC

v_call: TRBV24-1
j_call: TRBJ2-7
d_call: .
clone_size: .
cdr3_aa: CATSDAAYEQYF
cdr3_nt: TGTGCCACCAGTGATGCAGCCTACGAGCAGTACTTC

v_call: TRBV12-3/TRBV12-4
j_call: TRBJ1-2
d_call: TRBD1
clone_size: .
cdr3_aa: CASSPGTVYGYTF
cdr3_nt: TGTGCCAGCAGTCCCGGGACAGTCTATGGCTACACCTTC

v_call: TRBV18
j_call: TRBJ1-1
d_call: TRBD1
clone_size: .
cdr3_aa: CASSRTLTGGVPEAFF
cdr3_nt: TGTGCCAGCTCCCGAACTCTCACAGGGGGCGTCCCTGAAGCTTTCTTT